The present TCR beta chain was sequenced within a study of blood T cell repertoires in COVID-19. CDR1 and CDR2 from the germline V gene are GTSNPN and SVGIG (reference sequence). Trimming cost V 2 bases and J 0 bases, with 12 bases left between them. This CDR3 contains 15 residues. Data came from immunoSEQ multiplex PCR; TCRdb stores just in-frame clones and leaves some out. The table records 310,000 or so clones, 88% of them present only once. This receptor was identified in a woman in her 50s with active or convalescent COVID-19. V usage is TRBV30 and J usage is TRBJ2-3; TRBD2 might be the D (5 bases). Sequenced material: peripheral blood. CDR3 sequence (DNA): TGTGCCTGGAGTCGGACTCGTGCTAGCACAGATACGCAGTATTTT. This translates into CAWSRTRASTDTQYF.